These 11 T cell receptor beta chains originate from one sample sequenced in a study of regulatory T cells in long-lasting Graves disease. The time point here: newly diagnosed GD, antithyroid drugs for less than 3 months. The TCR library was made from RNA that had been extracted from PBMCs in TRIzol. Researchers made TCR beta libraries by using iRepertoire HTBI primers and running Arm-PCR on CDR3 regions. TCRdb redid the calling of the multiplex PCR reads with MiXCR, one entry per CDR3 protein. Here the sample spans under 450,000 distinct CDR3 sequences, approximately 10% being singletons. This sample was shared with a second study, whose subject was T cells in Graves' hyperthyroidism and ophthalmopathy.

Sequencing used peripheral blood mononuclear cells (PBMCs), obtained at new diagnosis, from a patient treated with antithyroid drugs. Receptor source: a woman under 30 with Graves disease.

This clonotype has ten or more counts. In DNA, the CDR3 is TGTGCCAGCAGTTCACCCCCGGGAGCAAGACTCGAGACCCAGTACTTC. It translates to CASSSPPGARLETQYF. The chain uses TRBV6-9 and TRBJ2-5; possibly TRBD2 for D (6 bases). Germline lookup yields CDR1 MNHGY and CDR2 SVAAGI. The V and J ends lost 4 bases and 5 bases respectively, with 20 bases between them. The CDR3 is 16 residues long.

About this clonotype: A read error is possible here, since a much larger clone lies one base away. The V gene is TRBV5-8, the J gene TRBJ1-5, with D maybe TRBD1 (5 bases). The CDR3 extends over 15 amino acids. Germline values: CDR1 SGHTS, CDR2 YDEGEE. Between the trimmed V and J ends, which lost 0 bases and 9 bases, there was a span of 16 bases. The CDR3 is CASSLEGTAHRPQHF. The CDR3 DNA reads TGTGCCAGCAGCTTGGAAGGGACTGCGCATCGGCCCCAGCATTTT.

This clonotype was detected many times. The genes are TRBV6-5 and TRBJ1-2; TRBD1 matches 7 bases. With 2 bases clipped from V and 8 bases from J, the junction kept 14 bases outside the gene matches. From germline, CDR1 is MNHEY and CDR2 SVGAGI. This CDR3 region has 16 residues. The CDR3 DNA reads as TGTGCCAGCAGTTACCCCTCCGACAGGGCTATTCGAGGCTACACCTTC. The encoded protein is CASSYPSDRAIRGYTF.

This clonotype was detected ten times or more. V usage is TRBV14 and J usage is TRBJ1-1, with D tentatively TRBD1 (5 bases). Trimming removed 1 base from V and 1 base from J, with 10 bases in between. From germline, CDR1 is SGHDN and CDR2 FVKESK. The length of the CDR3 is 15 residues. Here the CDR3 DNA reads TGTGCCAGCAGCCAAGTAGGGACGAGGAACACTGAAGCTTTCTTT. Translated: CASSQVGTRNTEAFF.

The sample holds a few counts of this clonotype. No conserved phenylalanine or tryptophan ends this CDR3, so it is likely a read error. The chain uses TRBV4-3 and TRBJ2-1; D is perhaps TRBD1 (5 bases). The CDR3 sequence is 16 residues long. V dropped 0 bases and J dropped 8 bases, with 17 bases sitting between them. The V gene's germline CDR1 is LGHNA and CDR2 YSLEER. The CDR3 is CASSQEVSGLSHEQFL. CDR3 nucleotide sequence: TGCGCCAGCAGCCAAGAGGTGTCAGGGCTTAGTCATGAGCAGTTCCTC.

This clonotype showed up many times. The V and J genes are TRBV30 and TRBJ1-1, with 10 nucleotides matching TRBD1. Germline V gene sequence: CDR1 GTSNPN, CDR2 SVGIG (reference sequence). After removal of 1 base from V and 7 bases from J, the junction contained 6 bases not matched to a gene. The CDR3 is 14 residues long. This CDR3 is CAWSDDRGLFEAFF. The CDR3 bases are TGTGCCTGGAGTGATGACAGGGGGCTATTTGAAGCTTTCTTT. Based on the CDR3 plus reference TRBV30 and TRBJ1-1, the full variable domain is SQTIHQWPATLVQPVGSPLSLECTVEGTSNPNLYWYRQAAGRGLQLLFYSVGIGQISSEVPQNLSASRPQDRQFILSSKKLLLSDSGFYLCAWSDDRGLFEAFFGQGTRLTVV.

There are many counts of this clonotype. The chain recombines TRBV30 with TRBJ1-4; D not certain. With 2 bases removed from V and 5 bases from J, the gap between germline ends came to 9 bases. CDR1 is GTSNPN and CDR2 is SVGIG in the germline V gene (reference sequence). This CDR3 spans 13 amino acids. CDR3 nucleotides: TGTGCCTGGAGTTTGGCCATAAATGAAAAACTGTTTTTT. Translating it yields CAWSLAINEKLFF. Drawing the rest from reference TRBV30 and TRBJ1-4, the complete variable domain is SQTIHQWPATLVQPVGSPLSLECTVEGTSNPNLYWYRQAAGRGLQLLFYSVGIGQISSEVPQNLSASRPQDRQFILSSKKLLLSDSGFYLCAWSLAINEKLFFGSGTQLSVL.

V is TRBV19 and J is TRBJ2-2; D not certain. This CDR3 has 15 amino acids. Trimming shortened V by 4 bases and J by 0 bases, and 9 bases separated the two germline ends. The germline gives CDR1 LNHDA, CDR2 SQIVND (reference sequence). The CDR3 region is CASSNRAPNTGELFF. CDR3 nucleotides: TGTGCCAGTAGTAACCGGGCCCCGAACACCGGGGAGCTGTTTTTT.

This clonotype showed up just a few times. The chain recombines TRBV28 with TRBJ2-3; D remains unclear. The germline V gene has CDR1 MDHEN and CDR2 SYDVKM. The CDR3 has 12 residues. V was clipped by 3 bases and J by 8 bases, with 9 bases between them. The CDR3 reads CASSFGPGTQYF. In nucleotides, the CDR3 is TGTGCCAGCAGTTTTGGTCCAGGTACGCAGTATTTT.

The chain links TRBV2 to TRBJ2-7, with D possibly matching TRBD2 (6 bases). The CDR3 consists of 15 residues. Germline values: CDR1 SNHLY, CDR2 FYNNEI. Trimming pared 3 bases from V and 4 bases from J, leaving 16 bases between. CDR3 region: CASSEGAGLFYEQYF. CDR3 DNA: TGTGCCAGCAGTGAGGGAGCGGGTCTCTTTTACGAGCAGTACTTC.

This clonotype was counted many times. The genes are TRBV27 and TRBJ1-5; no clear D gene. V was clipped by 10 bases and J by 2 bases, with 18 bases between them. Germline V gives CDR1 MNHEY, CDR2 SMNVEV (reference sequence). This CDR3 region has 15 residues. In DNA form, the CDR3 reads TGTGCCACCTCGGACGGTGTATCCGGCAATCAGCCCCAGCATTTT. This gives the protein CATSDGVSGNQPQHF.